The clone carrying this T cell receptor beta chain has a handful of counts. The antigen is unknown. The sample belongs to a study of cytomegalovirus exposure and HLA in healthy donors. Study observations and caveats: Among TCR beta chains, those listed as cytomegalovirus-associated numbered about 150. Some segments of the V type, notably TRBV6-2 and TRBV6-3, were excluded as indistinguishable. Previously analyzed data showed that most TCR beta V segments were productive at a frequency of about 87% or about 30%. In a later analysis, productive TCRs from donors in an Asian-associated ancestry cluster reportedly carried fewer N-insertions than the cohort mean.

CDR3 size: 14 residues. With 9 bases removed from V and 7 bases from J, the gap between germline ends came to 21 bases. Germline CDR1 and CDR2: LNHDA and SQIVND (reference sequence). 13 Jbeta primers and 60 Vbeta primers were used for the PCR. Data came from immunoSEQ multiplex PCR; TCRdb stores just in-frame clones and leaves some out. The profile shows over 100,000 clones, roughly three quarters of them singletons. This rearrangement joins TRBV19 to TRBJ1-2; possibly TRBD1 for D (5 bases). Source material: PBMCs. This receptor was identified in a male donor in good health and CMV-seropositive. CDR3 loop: CARGGRGNGSGYTF. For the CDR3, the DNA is TGTGCCAGAGGAGGTAGGGGTAACGGGAGTGGCTACACCTTC.